Listed below are T cell receptor beta chains from one sample, sequenced in a study of T cell responses to AZD1222 COVID-19 vaccine. Profiling relied on immunoSEQ multiplex PCR, and the TCRdb table lists in-frame clones only, not all of them. The sample holds about 140,000 clones, around 92% seen once. This specimen consisted of peripheral blood, obtained after recovery from COVID-19. These receptor sequences come from an adult who had recovered from COVID-19. CDR3s include the opening cysteine and the closing phenylalanine or tryptophan. D genes are given only for firm matches. Size is stated for part of the rows, as once, few or many counts, or as a class when the clone is expanded.

>-|TRBD2|TRBV4-1|TRBJ2-1
CASSHAGLAGHYNEQFF
TGCGCCAGCAGCCATGCCGGACTAGCGGGTCACTACAATGAGCAGTTCTTC
>-|-|TRBV7-9|TRBJ1-1
CASSRALPDTEAFF
TGTGCCAGCAGCCGTGCGCTCCCGGACACTGAAGCTTTCTTT
>-|-|TRBV4-1|TRBJ2-7
CASSQEGRQKYF
TGCGCCAGCAGCCAAGAAGGCCGGCAAAAGTACTTC
>-|TRBD1|TRBV29-1|TRBJ2-4
CSVNNGQGGIQYF
TGCAGCGTAAATAATGGACAGGGAGGCATTCAGTACTTC
>-|-|TRBV4-1|TRBJ2-1
CASSLGISDEQFF
TGCGCCAGCAGCCTCGGTATCAGCGATGAGCAGTTCTTC
>-|-|TRBV4-1|TRBJ1-1
CASSQAGAEAFF
TGCGCCAGCAGCCAAGCGGGGGCTGAAGCTTTCTTT
>-|TRBD1|TRBV30|TRBJ2-3
CAWSVFGQGADTQYF
TGTGCCTGGAGTGTATTCGGCCAGGGGGCTGATACGCAGTATTTT
>-|-|TRBV6-6|TRBJ2-1
CASSYGVFYNEQFF
TGTGCCAGCAGTTACGGGGTATTCTACAATGAGCAGTTCTTC
>-|-|TRBV6-2/TRBV6-3|TRBJ1-2
CASSYSSFGTSGNYGYTF
TGTGCCAGCAGTTACTCGAGTTTCGGGACATCCGGCAACTATGGCTACACCTTC
>-|-|TRBV28|TRBJ2-3
CASSPRDSFTDTQYF
TGTGCCAGCAGCCCCCGGGACTCATTCACAGATACGCAGTATTTT
>-|TRBD1|TRBV5-6|TRBJ1-5
CASSSLHRGSSNQPQHF
TGTGCCAGCAGTTCTTTACACAGGGGGTCGAGCAATCAGCCCCAGCATTTT
>-|-|TRBV25-1|TRBJ1-3
CASGGPGNTIYF
TGTGCCAGCGGGGGGCCGGGAAACACCATATATTTT
>-|TRBD2|TRBV6-2/TRBV6-3|TRBJ2-3
CASSYSRKTPRTSGSTDTQYF
TGTGCCAGCAGTTACTCGAGAAAGACACCCCGGACTAGCGGGAGTACAGATACGCAGTATTTT
>once|TRBD2|TRBV15|TRBJ2-3
CATRMGLAGTDTQYF
TGTGCCACCAGGATGGGACTAGCGGGAACAGATACGCAGTATTTT
>-|-|TRBV29-1|TRBJ1-1
CSARETLNTEAFF
TGCAGCGCTAGGGAGACCTTGAACACTGAAGCTTTCTTT
>-|-|TRBV11-2|TRBJ1-2
CASSLGGGQGFGYTF
TGTGCCAGCAGCTTAGGGGGAGGCCAGGGGTTTGGCTACACCTTC
>-|TRBD1|TRBV3-1/TRBV3-2|TRBJ1-2
CASSQWDREDYGYTF
TGTGCCAGCAGCCAATGGGACAGGGAAGACTATGGCTACACCTTC
>once|-|TRBV4-1|TRBJ1-1
CASSQLVRRTEAFF
TGCGCCAGCAGCCAACTTGTTCGAAGGACTGAAGCTTTCTTT
>once|TRBD2|TRBV5-4|TRBJ2-7
CASSEGLAPSYEQYF
TGTGCCAGCAGCGAGGGACTAGCGCCCTCCTACGAGCAGTACTTC
>-|TRBD2|TRBV3-1/TRBV3-2|TRBJ2-7
CASSPSAGGGGEQYF
TGTGCCAGCAGCCCTTCAGCGGGAGGGGGCGGCGAGCAGTACTTC
>-|-|TRBV6-5|TRBJ2-2
CASSYWQNSNTGELFF
TGTGCCAGCAGTTACTGGCAGAACTCGAACACCGGGGAGCTGTTTTTT
>-|TRBD2|TRBV5-1|TRBJ2-3
CASSFSGGADTQYF
TGCGCCAGCAGCTTCAGCGGGGGGGCAGATACGCAGTATTTT
>-|TRBD1|TRBV6-5|TRBJ1-1
CASDGDRAAFF
TGTGCCAGCGATGGGGACAGGGCAGCTTTCTTT
>-|TRBD1|TRBV28|TRBJ2-7
CASSPPGQGREQYF
TGTGCCAGCAGTCCTCCGGGACAGGGGCGCGAGCAGTACTTC
>-|-|TRBV19|TRBJ1-5
CASSIVGVGGQPQHF
TGTGCCAGTAGTATAGTTGGGGTCGGCGGTCAGCCCCAGCATTTT
>-|TRBD2|TRBV6-5|TRBJ2-1
CASSNLAGSYNEQFF
TGTGCCAGCAGTAACCTAGCGGGCTCCTACAATGAGCAGTTCTTC